One sample yielded the 11 T cell receptor beta chains listed below, sequenced in a study of brain T cells in children with intractable seizures. TCRdb's copy holds only in-frame clones and misses some; the assay was immunoSEQ multiplex PCR. Found here are about 80,000 clones, more than 75% of them singletons; the top ten hold around 22%. This material consisted of peripheral blood, taken at surgery. These receptors all stem from a girl aged 2 to 9 with Rasmussen encephalitis and intractable seizures.

The chain links TRBV6-6 to TRBJ1-6; TRBD1 matches at 11 bases. The CDR3 has 18 amino acids. Unmatched junction bases numbered 6, after V lost 5 bases and J lost 0 bases. Germline V gene lookup returns CDR1 MNHNY and CDR2 SVGAGI (reference sequence). The CDR3 is CASSHGQGAGSYNSPLHF. In DNA form, the CDR3 reads TGTGCCAGCAGTCATGGACAGGGGGCTGGCTCCTATAATTCACCCCTCCACTTT.

This chain connects TRBV4-1 to TRBJ2-2; TRBD1 matches at 11 bases. The germline V gene has CDR1 MGHRA and CDR2 YSYEKL. With 4 bases clipped from V and 1 base from J, the junction kept 14 bases outside the gene matches. The CDR3 loop spans 20 amino acids. The CDR3 loop reads CASSPEPGQGGPLNTGELFF. The CDR3 DNA sequence: TGCGCCAGCAGCCCAGAACCGGGACAGGGGGGACCTTTGAACACCGGGGAGCTGTTTTTT.

This chain uses TRBV27 with TRBJ1-1; D possibly corresponds to TRBD1 (6 bases). Germline CDR1 is MNHEY and CDR2 is SMNVEV (reference sequence). The CDR3 is 16 amino acids. V lost 4 bases to trimming and J lost 6 bases, with 21 bases between them. The CDR3 DNA sequence: TGTGCCAGCAGTTCTCCCTCGGGGGGCACTACGGCTGAAGCTTTCTTT. Its protein is CASSSPSGGTTAEAFF.

V gene TRBV10-1 combines with J gene TRBJ2-5; 9 bases line up with TRBD1. The CDR3 spans 13 residues. Germline CDR1 WNHNN, CDR2 SYGVQD (reference sequence). With 5 bases clipped from V and 3 bases from J, the junction kept 1 base outside the gene matches. The CDR3: CASSRDREETQYF. In DNA, the CDR3 is TGCGCCAGCAGTCGGGACAGGGAAGAGACCCAGTACTTC.

The rearrangement joins TRBV30 to TRBJ1-1; weak D call: TRBD1 (5 bases). The V end lost 4 bases, the J end lost 5 bases, and 14 bases lay between the germline ends. This CDR3 contains 13 residues. Germline V lookup: CDR1 GTSNPN, CDR2 SVGIG (reference sequence). CDR3 DNA sequence: TGTGCCTGGACGGACCAACCAGGGACTGAAGCTTTCTTT. This encodes CAWTDQPGTEAFF.

V and J are TRBV6-2 or TRBV6-3 and TRBJ2-2; D gene uncertain. CDR1 MNHEY and CDR2 SVGEGT come from the germline V gene. The CDR3 runs to 16 residues. V gave up 2 bases and J gave up 4 bases, with 14 bases separating them. CDR3 residues: CASSYRRHPTTGELFF. CDR3 bases: TGTGCCAGCAGTTACAGGAGACACCCGACCACCGGGGAGCTGTTTTTT.

The CDR3 is CASSPTATNEKLFF. The DNA for the CDR3 is TGTGCCAGCTCACCAACAGCAACTAATGAAAAACTGTTTTTT. The J gene is TRBJ1-4, the V gene TRBV18; no firm D call. Per germline, CDR1 KGHSH and CDR2 LQKENI. V lost 2 bases and J lost 0, with 4 bases in between. The CDR3 loop spans 14 amino acids. Supplemented by reference TRBV18 and TRBJ1-4, the full variable domain reads NAGVMQNPRHLVRRRGQEARLRCSPMKGHSHVYWYRQLPEEGLKFMVYLQKENIIDESGMPKERFSAEFPKEGPSILRIQQVVRGDSAAYFCASSPTATNEKLFFGSGTQLSVL.

The chain joins TRBV5-6 to TRBJ1-1; D gene unclear. V was trimmed by 4 bases and J by 1 base, leaving 8 bases between them. The CDR3 has 13 residues. Germline V gene sequence: CDR1 SGHDT, CDR2 YYEEEE. CDR3 residues: CASSLTANTEAFF. Written as DNA, the CDR3 is TGTGCCAGCAGCCTTACAGCGAACACTGAAGCTTTCTTT.

The chain carries TRBV7-2 and TRBJ2-3, with TRBD1 as a possible D gene (6 bases). Germline assignment: CDR1 SGHTA and CDR2 FQGNSA. This CDR3 contains 16 residues. The V end lost 4 bases, the J end lost 2 bases, and 16 bases lay between the germline ends. As DNA, the CDR3 is TGTGCCAGCAGCTCCCGACAGGTTATCATCACAGATACGCAGTATTTT. Its translation: CASSSRQVIITDTQYF.

This chain connects TRBV7-9 to TRBJ2-2; no clear D. This CDR3 contains 13 residues. The V gene lost 5 bases and the J gene lost 5 bases, with 9 bases spanning the gap. Germline V gene data show CDR1 as SEHNR and CDR2 as FQNEAQ (reference sequence). DNA of the CDR3: TGTGCCAGCAGCCCATTCTTAACCGGGGAGCTGTTTTTT. Encoded protein: CASSPFLTGELFF.

The chain joins TRBV7-9 to TRBJ2-7, with D possibly matching TRBD2 (6 bases). Germline values: CDR1 SEHNR, CDR2 FQNEAQ (reference sequence). The V end was cut by 5 bases, the J end by 0 bases, with 11 bases between. CDR3 length: 14 amino acids. CDR3 amino acids: CASSPETSSYEQYF. The CDR3 DNA reads TGTGCCAGCAGCCCAGAGACTAGCTCCTACGAGCAGTACTTC.